Shown below are 23 T cell receptor beta chains from a single sample sequenced in a study of lung T cells in sarcoidosis with Löfgren's syndrome. TCRdb passed the reads through MiXCR, listing each CDR3 protein once. This table has 60,000 or so distinct CDR3 sequences, approximately 21% appearing once. Sequencing was done on a sample of CD4+ T cells from PBMCs. These receptors were obtained from a human donor with sarcoidosis (Löfgren's syndrome or another form), or a control subject (not recorded which).

Concerning this clonotype itself: A single base separates this from a much larger clone, so it may be a read error. J is TRBJ1-2 and V is TRBV6-5; D unresolved. The V end was cut by 8 bases, the J end by 4 bases, with 14 bases between. Germline V gene data show CDR1 as MNHEY and CDR2 as SVGAGI. CDR3 length: 13 residues. The CDR3 DNA reads as TGTGCCAGCGGTTCCATAGGACTCTATGGCTACACCTTC. It encodes CASGSIGLYGYTF.

This clonotype was recorded a few times. The chain employs TRBV12-3 or TRBV12-4 and TRBJ2-3, with D maybe TRBD2 (6 bases). CDR3 length: 13 amino acids. V dropped 6 bases and J dropped 10 bases, with 17 bases sitting between them. CDR3 loop: CASRTPGLRPQYF. The CDR3 nucleotides read TGTGCCAGCAGAACGCCGGGACTCCGACCGCAGTATTTT.

This clonotype was found many times. The J gene is TRBJ1-2, the V gene TRBV20-1; a possible D gene is TRBD1 (5 bases). The CDR3 loop spans 15 amino acids. The germline V gene has CDR1 DFQATT and CDR2 SNEGSKA (reference sequence). V was cut by 0 bases and J by 8 bases, with 19 bases left in between. The CDR3, as DNA: TGCAGTGCTAGAGATCAGAGGGAGGGACTAGCGGGCTACACCTTC. It codes for CSARDQREGLAGYTF.

This clonotype occurred a few times. The chain links TRBV7-2 to TRBJ2-7; TRBD1 matches 12 bases. Trimming removed 3 bases from V and 7 bases from J; junction bases left unmatched: 7. The CDR3 contains 15 residues. Germline-derived CDR1 and CDR2 are SGHTA and FQGNSA. CDR3 residues: CASSFAGTGGSEQYF. The CDR3 nucleotides read TGTGCCAGCAGCTTTGCCGGGACAGGGGGCTCAGAGCAGTACTTC.

As for this clonotype: This sequence may be a read error, since a much larger clone differs from it by one base. The CDR3: CASRDLKITDTQYF. CDR3 DNA: TGCGCCAGCAGGGACTTAAAGATCACAGATACGCAGTATTTT. The rearrangement uses TRBV10-2 and TRBJ2-3, with D maybe TRBD2 (5 bases). Germline V gives CDR1 WSHSY, CDR2 SAAADI. CDR3 size: 14 residues. With 6 bases removed from V and 2 bases from J, the gap between germline ends came to 12 bases.

This clonotype occurred a few times. The rearrangement uses TRBV3-1 and TRBJ2-7, with D possibly TRBD2 on 6 matching bases. Germline V gene sequence: CDR1 LGHDT, CDR2 YNNKEL (reference sequence). Trimming shortened V by 7 bases and J by 0 bases, and 13 bases separated the two germline ends. There are 14 residues in the CDR3. CDR3 in amino acids: CASTGRGSSYEQYF. CDR3 sequence (DNA): TGTGCCAGCACCGGACGGGGGAGCTCCTACGAGCAGTACTTC.

At least ten counts were recorded for this clonotype. This chain connects TRBV20-1 to TRBJ2-1; D possibly corresponds to TRBD1 (6 bases). Germline V gives CDR1 DFQATT, CDR2 SNEGSKA (reference sequence). V lost 3 bases and J lost 6, with 18 bases in between. This CDR3 is built from 15 residues. The CDR3 DNA reads as TGCAGTGCTAGGGAACCAGGACAGACTCGCAATGAGCAGTTCTTC. Translation: CSAREPGQTRNEQFF.

This clonotype was picked up a small number of times. J is TRBJ2-7 and V is TRBV5-1; perhaps D is TRBD1 or TRBD2 (5 bases each). Trimming took 4 bases from V and 6 from J, leaving 17 bases between them. CDR1 is SGHRS and CDR2 is YFSETQ in the germline V gene. CDR3 length equals 14 residues. This CDR3 is CASSPGPSLGEQYV. CDR3 nucleotides: TGCGCCAGCAGCCCGGGACCGTCCCTGGGCGAGCAGTACGTC.

V and J are TRBV12-3 or TRBV12-4 and TRBJ2-7; no clear D. There are 10 residues in the CDR3. The V gene lost 6 bases and the J gene lost 7 bases, with 7 bases spanning the gap. The CDR3 protein is CASRGREQYF. The CDR3 DNA reads as TGTGCCAGCAGAGGCCGGGAGCAGTACTTC.

This clonotype was seen repeatedly, ten times or more. The gene calls are TRBV20-1 and TRBJ2-7; D unresolved. V was clipped by 3 bases and J by 6 bases, with 9 bases between them. The CDR3 sequence is 11 residues long. Germline-derived CDR1 and CDR2 are DFQATT and SNEGSKA (reference sequence). The CDR3 protein is CSASPSIEQYF. In nucleotides, the CDR3 is TGCAGTGCTAGCCCAAGCATCGAGCAGTACTTC.

V and J are TRBV7-8 and TRBJ1-5; D is unclear. Germline values: CDR1 SGHVS, CDR2 FQNEAQ. V lost 2 bases and J 3 bases, leaving 11 bases between the germline ends. CDR3 length: 15 residues. The CDR3 sequence: CASSLRGQANQPQHF. CDR3 nucleotides: TGTGCCAGCAGCTTAAGAGGCCAAGCCAATCAGCCCCAGCATTTT.

As to this clonotype: The conserved closing phenylalanine or tryptophan is absent in this CDR3, likely reflecting a read error. This chain uses TRBV29-1 with TRBJ1-3; D call uncertain. CDR1 and CDR2 from the germline V gene are SQVTM and ANQGSEA. The CDR3 extends over 15 amino acids. The ends were cut back, 1 base at V and 2 bases at J, with 12 bases in the middle. The CDR3 loop reads CSVEGAPRAGNTIYL. CDR3 DNA: TGCAGCGTTGAAGGGGCGCCTAGGGCTGGAAACACCATATATCTT.

Details on this clonotype: This sequence may be a read error, since a much larger clone differs from it by one base. CDR3 DNA: TGTGCCAGCAGCTCCTCAACGGGAGGGCCCCGGAATGAGCAGTTCGTC. It translates to CASSSSTGGPRNEQFV. The chain couples TRBV7-6 to TRBJ2-7; TRBD2 matches at 8 bases. Per the germline V gene, CDR1 is SGHVS and CDR2 is FNYEAQ. The CDR3 consists of 16 residues.

This clonotype was seen a handful of times. This chain joins TRBV18 and TRBJ2-7; unclear D gene. The CDR3 runs 13 residues. Trimming removed 3 bases from V and 2 bases from J, with 8 bases in between. Germline V gene sequence: CDR1 KGHSH, CDR2 LQKENI. CDR3 protein: CASSPSGPYEQYV. DNA of the CDR3: TGTGCCAGCTCACCTTCCGGGCCCTACGAGCAGTACGTC.

Points on this clonotype: Being one base from a much bigger clone, this may be a read error. The chain recombines TRBV12-3 or TRBV12-4 with TRBJ2-5; no firm D call. This CDR3 spans 15 amino acids. The CDR3 DNA reads TGTGCCAGCGGTTTACGCGGTGCCTACCAAGAGACCCAGTACTTC. It codes for CASGLRGAYQETQYF.

The chain has TRBV19 and TRBJ1-5; D remains unclear. This CDR3 region has 15 residues. Trimming removed 3 bases from V and 0 bases from J, with 9 bases in between. The germline V gene has CDR1 LNHDA and CDR2 SQIVND (reference sequence). CDR3 amino acids: CASSIIEYSNQPQHF. Written as DNA, the CDR3 is TGTGCCAGTAGTATCATCGAGTATAGCAATCAGCCCCAGCATTTT.

Worth noting for this clonotype: A much larger clone sits a single nucleotide away, making a read error possible. The chain links TRBV6-2 or TRBV6-3 to TRBJ2-1; a weak D match, TRBD2 (5 bases). Germline lookup yields CDR1 MNHEY and CDR2 SVGEGT. The CDR3 extends over 12 amino acids. The CDR3 DNA reads TGTGCCAGCAGTTACAGACTAAATGAGCAGTCCTTC. Amino acid sequence: CASSYRLNEQSF.

The chain joins TRBV7-8 to TRBJ2-7; possibly TRBD2 for D (6 bases). The germline V and J ends were trimmed by 10 bases and 5 bases, with 21 bases remaining between them. Looked up from germline, CDR1 is SGHVS and CDR2 is FQNEAQ. This CDR3 is 14 amino acids long. The CDR3 DNA sequence: TGTGCCACAAAGCGGGTGGAGCCCCTCGACGAGCAGTACTTC. It yields the protein CATKRVEPLDEQYF.

This clonotype was picked up a small number of times. This sequence joins TRBV12-3 or TRBV12-4 and TRBJ1-3, with D uncertain. V was cut by 1 base and J by 0 bases, with 4 bases left in between. The CDR3 is 14 residues long. This CDR3 is CASSLGLSGNTIYF. CDR3 nucleotides: TGTGCCAGCAGTTTAGGTCTCTCTGGAAACACCATATATTTT.

This clonotype was seen many times. The rearrangement uses TRBV4-3 and TRBJ2-1; 9 bases match TRBD2. In germline, CDR1 is LGHNA, CDR2 YSLEER. With V trimmed by 4 bases and J by 8 bases, 12 bases remained unmatched. This CDR3 has 16 amino acids. CDR3 region: CASSPFSGSAFHEQFF. The DNA for the CDR3 is TGCGCCAGCAGCCCTTTTAGCGGGAGCGCCTTTCATGAGCAGTTCTTC.

This chain uses TRBV18 with TRBJ2-1; 10 bases are shared with TRBD2. The ends lost 3 bases at V and 8 bases at J; junction bases unmatched: 7. The CDR3 runs 15 residues. Germline CDR1 reads KGHSH; CDR2 reads LQKENI. CDR3 in amino acids: CASSPWTSGGDEQFF. The DNA of the CDR3 is TGTGCCAGCTCACCCTGGACTAGCGGAGGGGATGAGCAGTTCTTC.

This clonotype was observed at least ten times. The CDR3 DNA reads TGTGCCAGCAGTTTTTCTCGGGGGGCAAACACCATATATTTT. It specifies CASSFSRGANTIYF. The chain uses TRBV12-3 or TRBV12-4 and TRBJ1-3; perhaps TRBD1 as D (6 bases). V shed 3 bases and J shed 6 bases, with 12 bases lying between them. There are 14 residues in the CDR3.

This chain links TRBV3-1 with TRBJ2-3; 7 bases align to TRBD1. V trimming: 1 base; J trimming: 3 bases; junction bases outside the gene matches: 7. Germline values: CDR1 LGHDT, CDR2 YNNKEL (reference sequence). CDR3 length: 16 amino acids. The CDR3 sequence: CASSQGWNRGTDTQYF. The CDR3, as DNA: TGTGCCAGCAGCCAAGGTTGGAACAGGGGAACAGATACGCAGTATTTT.